This T cell receptor beta chain stems from a study of T cells in Graves' hyperthyroidism and ophthalmopathy. Regarding the study as a whole: A model of 13 V-J features distinguished ophthalmopathy from stable hyperthyroidism. Blood held most thyroid clonotypes expanded above 0.001 frequency.

In this sample, this clonotype turned up a few times. Its antigen is not known. Diagnosing involved the use of clinical symptoms, serum thyroxine and TRAb, thyroid ultrasound and orbital computed tomography. The CDR3 regions of TCR beta were amplified from RNA transcripts. TCR CDR3 regions were first amplified by RT-PCR with HTBI primers. From the multiplex PCR reads, TCRdb called clonotypes with MiXCR, one entry per CDR3 protein. The table lists hundreds of thousands of distinct CDR3 sequences, approximately 40% of them singletons. Trimming pared 8 bases from V and 8 bases from J, leaving 13 bases between. From germline, CDR1 is SGHTA and CDR2 FQGNSA. The CDR3 spans 13 residues.

This chain links TRBV7-2 with TRBJ1-6; D remains unclear. Sequencing was carried out using blood. The clonotype comes from a woman between 40 and 55 years old with Graves' hyperthyroidism. CDR3 nucleotides: TGTGCCAGCTCACCCTCAGTGGATTCACCCCTCCACTTT. Its protein product is CASSPSVDSPLHF.